This T cell receptor beta chain was captured by sequencing in a study of OX40 agonist ivuxolimab in advanced cancers. Background on the study: Ivuxolimab, which is an agonistic anti-OX40 (CD134) antibody, was administered to the patients. Regarding the study as a whole: Relative to CD4+, CD8+ T cells held more expanded clones on average.

This CDR3 comprises 18 residues. With 5 bases removed from V and 5 bases from J, the gap between germline ends came to 22 bases. Germline assignment: CDR1 KGHSH and CDR2 LQKENI. Sequencing was performed with immunoSEQ multiplex PCR; in TCRdb, only in-frame clones are kept and a portion is missing. The profile covers about 16,000 clones, with approximately 86% appearing a single time and less than 0.85% taken by the ten largest. A remark on this clone: Its target is not known.

The receptor comes from an adult with an advanced solid tumor such as melanoma, head and neck, liver or kidney cancer. V gene TRBV18 combines with J gene TRBJ2-6, with D possibly being TRBD2 (5 bases). Specimen: CD4+ or CD8+ T cells sorted from blood, collected in a trial of the OX40 agonist ivuxolimab. This chain's CDR3 is CASSSHKDLQSRANVLTF. The DNA for the CDR3 is TGTGCCAGCTCATCACATAAGGACTTACAAAGTCGGGCCAACGTCCTGACTTTC.